A selection of T cell receptor beta chains follows, all from one sample in a study of OX40 agonist ivuxolimab in advanced cancers. Using immunoSEQ multiplex PCR, the repertoire was profiled, and TCRdb retains in-frame clones only, with some absent. The sample shows more than 65,000 clones, 70% to 90% of them seen only once. The sample here was CD4+ or CD8+ T cells sorted from blood, taken in a trial of the OX40 agonist ivuxolimab. These receptors were collected from an adult with an advanced solid tumor such as melanoma, head and neck, liver or kidney cancer. Both conserved end residues are part of each CDR3. D genes are given only for firm matches. The size of a clone is reported for some rows only, either as once, few or many, or as a class for expanded clones.

j_gene,v_gene,d_gene,abundance,CDR3aa,CDR3nt
TRBJ2-2,TRBV20-1,TRBD1,many,CSANRGEELFF,TGCAGTGCTAACAGGGGCGAGGAGCTGTTTTTT
TRBJ2-2,TRBV7-3,TRBD1,NA,CASGSGTANTGELFF,TGTGCCAGCGGGTCCGGGACAGCGAACACCGGGGAGCTGTTTTTT
TRBJ2-7,TRBV10-3,TRBD2,NA,CAIKATSGRSIEQYF,TGTGCCATCAAAGCGACTAGCGGGAGGAGTATCGAGCAGTACTTC
TRBJ1-6,TRBV7-2,NA,NA,CASSLMGVGNSPLHF,TGTGCCAGCAGCTTAATGGGGGTGGGGAATTCACCCCTCCACTTT
TRBJ2-7,TRBV28,NA,NA,CASSTRFYEQYF,TGTGCCAGCAGTACCCGGTTTTACGAGCAGTACTTC
TRBJ2-7,TRBV11-3,TRBD1,NA,CASSARDRAPYEQYF,TGTGCCAGCAGCGCCCGGGACAGGGCACCCTACGAGCAGTACTTC
TRBJ2-5,TRBV5-4,NA,NA,CASSSGRDVETQYF,TGTGCCAGCAGTTCGGGACGGGACGTCGAGACCCAGTACTTC
TRBJ2-1,TRBV7-3,NA,NA,CASSVVQGVGSEQFF,TGTGCCAGCAGCGTCGTACAGGGTGTGGGGTCTGAGCAGTTCTTC
TRBJ1-2,TRBV11-1,NA,NA,CASSRGIYGYTF,TGTGCCAGCAGCCGGGGAATCTATGGCTACACCTTC
TRBJ2-2,TRBV27,NA,NA,CASSVFNTGELFF,TGTGCCAGCAGTGTCTTTAACACCGGGGAGCTGTTTTTT
TRBJ2-1,TRBV7-2,NA,NA,CASSLAGGRKNEQFF,TGTGCCAGCAGCTTAGCGGGGGGGCGAAAAAATGAGCAGTTCTTC
TRBJ2-3,TRBV7-3,NA,NA,CASSPDYPTDTQYF,TGTGCCAGCAGCCCGGACTACCCTACAGATACGCAGTATTTT
TRBJ1-2,TRBV29-1,NA,NA,CSVADTTYGYTF,TGCAGCGTTGCGGACACGACCTATGGCTACACCTTC